This T cell receptor beta chain stems from a study of control samples from healthy donors and cancer patients. Comment on this clone: Other DNA sequences in this sample translate to the same CDR3.

The CDR3 totals 15 residues. Germline V gene data show CDR1 as SGHRS and CDR2 as YFSETQ. Trimming stripped 0 bases from V and 7 bases from J, with 16 bases between. TCRdb keeps only in-frame clones here, not all; method: immunoSEQ multiplex PCR. The sample consists of over 70,000 clones, about 89% of them appearing once. J is TRBJ1-2 and V is TRBV5-1; TRBD1 is a possible D gene (6 bases). This TCR came from a woman aged 55 to 70 in good health. The specimen sequenced was blood. In nucleotides, the CDR3 is TGCGCCAGCAGCTTGGGAGGGGGTCGTTGGAGTGGCTACACCTTC. Its protein is CASSLGGGRWSGYTF. The whole variable domain, filled in from reference TRBV5-1 and TRBJ1-2, reads KAGVTQTPRYLIKTRGQQVTLSCSPISGHRSVSWYQQTPGQGLQFLFEYFSETQRNKGNFPGRFSGRQFSNSRSEMNVSTLELGDSALYLCASSLGGGRWSGYTFGSGTRLTVV.